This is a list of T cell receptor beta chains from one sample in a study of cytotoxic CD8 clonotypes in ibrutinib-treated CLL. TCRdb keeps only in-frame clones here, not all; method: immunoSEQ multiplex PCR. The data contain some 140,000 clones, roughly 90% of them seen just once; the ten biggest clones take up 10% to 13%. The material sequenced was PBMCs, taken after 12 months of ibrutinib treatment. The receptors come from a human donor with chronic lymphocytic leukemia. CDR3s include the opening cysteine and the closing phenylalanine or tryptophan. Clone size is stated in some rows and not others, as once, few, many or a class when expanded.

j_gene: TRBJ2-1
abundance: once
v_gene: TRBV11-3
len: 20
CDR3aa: CASSAAGTSGRVGSYNEQFF

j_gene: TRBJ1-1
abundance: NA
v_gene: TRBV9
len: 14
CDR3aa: CASSVGLGNTEAFF

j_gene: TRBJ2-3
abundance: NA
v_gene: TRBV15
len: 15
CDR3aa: CATSRGQAVTDTQYF

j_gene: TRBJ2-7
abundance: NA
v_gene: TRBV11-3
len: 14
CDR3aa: CASSRRDSGYEQYF

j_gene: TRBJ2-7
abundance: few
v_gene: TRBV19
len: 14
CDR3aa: CASSTIAGGGEQYF

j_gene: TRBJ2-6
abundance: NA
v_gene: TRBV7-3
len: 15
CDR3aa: CASSLSGTGANVLTF

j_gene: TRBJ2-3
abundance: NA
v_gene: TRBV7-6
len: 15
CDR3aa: CASSPPGGSTDTQYF

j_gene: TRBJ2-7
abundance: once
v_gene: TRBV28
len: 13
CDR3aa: CASSLCRECEQYF

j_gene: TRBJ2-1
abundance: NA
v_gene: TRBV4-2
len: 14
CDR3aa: CASRGTRPYNEQFF

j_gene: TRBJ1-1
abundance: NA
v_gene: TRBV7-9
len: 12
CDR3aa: CASSRDNRRAFF

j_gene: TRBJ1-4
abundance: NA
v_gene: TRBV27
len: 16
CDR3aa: CASSPRRGQRGEKLFF

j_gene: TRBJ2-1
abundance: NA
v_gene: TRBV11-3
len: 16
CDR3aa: CASSSQSGGPYNEQFF

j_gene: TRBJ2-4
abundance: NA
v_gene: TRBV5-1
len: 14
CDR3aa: CASSLAGIQNIQYF

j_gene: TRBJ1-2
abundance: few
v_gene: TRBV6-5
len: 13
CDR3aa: CASSMDRIYGYTF

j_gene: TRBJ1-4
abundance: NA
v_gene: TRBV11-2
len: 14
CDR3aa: CASSPGQSNEKLFF

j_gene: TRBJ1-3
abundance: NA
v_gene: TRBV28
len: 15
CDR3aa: CASSSGGNSGNTIYF

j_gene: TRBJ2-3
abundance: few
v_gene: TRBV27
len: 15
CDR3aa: CASSLAGRKSDTQYF

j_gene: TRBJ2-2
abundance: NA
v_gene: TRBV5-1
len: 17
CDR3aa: CASSLYSSGSYTGELFF

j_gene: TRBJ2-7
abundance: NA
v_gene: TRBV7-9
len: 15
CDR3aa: CASSLVTGVWYEQYF

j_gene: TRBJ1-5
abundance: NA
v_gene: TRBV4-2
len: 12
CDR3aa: CASSPGSQPQHF

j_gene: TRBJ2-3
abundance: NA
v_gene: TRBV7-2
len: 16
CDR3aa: CASSFSTGQGPDTQYF

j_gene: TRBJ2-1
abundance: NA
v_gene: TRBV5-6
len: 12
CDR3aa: CASSLNDDEQFF

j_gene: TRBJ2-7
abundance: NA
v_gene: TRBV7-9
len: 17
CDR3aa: CASSAGTSGGSSYEQYF

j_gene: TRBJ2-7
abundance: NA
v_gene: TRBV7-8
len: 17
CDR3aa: CASSTGTSGGLIYEQYF

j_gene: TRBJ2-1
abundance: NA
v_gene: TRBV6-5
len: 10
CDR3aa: CASSSIEQFF

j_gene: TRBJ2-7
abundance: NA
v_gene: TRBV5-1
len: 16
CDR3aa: CASSLGSGQGIAEQYF

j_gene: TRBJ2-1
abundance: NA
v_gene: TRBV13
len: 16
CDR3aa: CASSPEIREGRYEQFF

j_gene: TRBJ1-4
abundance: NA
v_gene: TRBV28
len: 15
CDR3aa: CASTSPGTGNEKLFF

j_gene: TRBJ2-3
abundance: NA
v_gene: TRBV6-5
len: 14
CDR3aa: CASSYVRGTDTQYF

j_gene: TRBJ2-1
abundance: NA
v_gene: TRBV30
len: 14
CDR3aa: CAWGRGLPDNEQFF

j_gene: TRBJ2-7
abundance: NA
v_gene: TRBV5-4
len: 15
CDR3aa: CASSADRVRSYEQYF

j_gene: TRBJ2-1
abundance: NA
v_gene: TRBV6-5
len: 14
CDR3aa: CASGRVSSYNEQFF

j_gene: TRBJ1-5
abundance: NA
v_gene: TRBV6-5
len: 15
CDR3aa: CASSRYSYSNQPQHF

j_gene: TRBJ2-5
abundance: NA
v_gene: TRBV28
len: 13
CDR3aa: CATLTGTARAQYF

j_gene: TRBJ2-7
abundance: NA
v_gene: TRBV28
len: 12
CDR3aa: CASKTGGVEQYF

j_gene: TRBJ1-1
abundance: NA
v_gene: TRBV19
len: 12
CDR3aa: CASQMDSTEAFF